The rows below give T cell receptor beta chains drawn from one sample of a study of T-cell memory formation after mild COVID-19. MiXCR, run by TCRdb on the 5' RACE reads, gives a single entry per CDR3 protein. The sample includes about 190,000 distinct CDR3 sequences, about 22% of them seen just once. Sequencing used PBMCs or a T cell subset sorted from them (not recorded which). The receptor set was obtained from an adult woman who had mild COVID-19 (a few samples of this study predate the infection). Cell type and time point are not known. Each CDR3 is given with its conserved first and last residue. Each record gives: J gene, V gene, clone size, D gene, CDR3 DNA, CDR3 protein. D genes are given only for firm matches. Only part of the rows carry a size: once, few, many, or a class if the clone is expanded.

TRBJ2-7,TRBV7-9,few,-,TGTGCCAGCAGCTTAAGCGCGGAAAGCTCCTACGAGCAGTACTTC,CASSLSAESSYEQYF
TRBJ2-7,TRBV6-5,-,-,TGTGCCAGCAGGTCGTGGCAGGGAAATCACGAGCAGTACTTC,CASRSWQGNHEQYF
TRBJ2-2,TRBV12-3/TRBV12-4,-,-,TGTGCCAGCAGTTTATTTGCGTTCGACACCGGGGAGCTGTTTTTT,CASSLFAFDTGELFF
TRBJ1-2,TRBV14,-,-,TGTGCCAGCAGCCAAGCGGTCCATGGCTACACCTTC,CASSQAVHGYTF
TRBJ2-7,TRBV12-3/TRBV12-4,-,-,TGTGCCAGCAGTTTGTTAGCGGAGGAGCAGTACTTC,CASSLLAEEQYF
TRBJ2-7,TRBV7-9,-,-,TGTGCCAGCAGCGGACCCGGACAGTTACTGAACTACGAGCAGTACTTC,CASSGPGQLLNYEQYF
TRBJ1-2,TRBV12-3/TRBV12-4,-,TRBD1,TGTGCCAGCAGTCCTGACCACCCGGGACAGGGGGCACTTATTGGCTACACCTTC,CASSPDHPGQGALIGYTF
TRBJ1-2,TRBV9,-,TRBD1,TGTGCCAGCAGCGGCTCGACAGGGGGCGCTTATGGCTACACCTTC,CASSGSTGGAYGYTF
TRBJ2-1,TRBV3-1,few,TRBD2,TGTGCCAGCAGCCAAGAACTAGCGGGGGTCACTGAAAGCTCCTACAATGAGCAGTTCTTC,CASSQELAGVTESSYNEQFF
TRBJ1-2,TRBV6-5,few,-,TGTGCCAGCAGGGGAATGTACCGGGACAACTATGGCTACACCTTC,CASRGMYRDNYGYTF
TRBJ2-3,TRBV6-5,few,-,TGTGCCAGCGGGGGGTCAATCACAGATACGCAGTATTTT,CASGGSITDTQYF
TRBJ1-2,TRBV5-1,few,TRBD1,TGCGCCAGCAGCTTGGGACAGGGTGGCTACACCTTC,CASSLGQGGYTF
TRBJ1-2,TRBV27,few,-,TGTGCCAGCAGAGCCCCAGGAACCTATGGCTACACCTTC,CASRAPGTYGYTF
TRBJ2-1,TRBV20-1,few,-,TGCAGTGCTAGGGACCGGGAGTTCTACAATGAGCAGTTCTTC,CSARDREFYNEQFF
TRBJ1-1,TRBV5-5,-,TRBD1,TGTGCCAGCAGCTTGGTCGACAGGGGCCCGAACACTGAAGCTTTCTTT,CASSLVDRGPNTEAFF
TRBJ2-1,TRBV12-3/TRBV12-4,few,TRBD1,TGTGCCAGCAATAAACGGACAGGGGACGAGCAGTTCTTC,CASNKRTGDEQFF
TRBJ1-4,TRBV4-1,few,-,TGCGCCAGCAGCCAAGGTGGAAGGGCCATTAATGAAAAACTGTTTTTT,CASSQGGRAINEKLFF
TRBJ2-7,TRBV9,few,-,TGTGCCAGCAGCGTCGGCGGAGGTCCCCTCCACGAGCAGTACTTC,CASSVGGGPLHEQYF
TRBJ2-1,TRBV7-2,few,TRBD2,TGTGCCAGCAGCTTAGGGATGTGGGGCGGGAGGAATGAGCAGTTCTTC,CASSLGMWGGRNEQFF
TRBJ1-2,TRBV6-6,once,TRBD1,TGTGCCAGCAGCGATGGACAGGGGGCTTATAACTATGGCTACACCTTC,CASSDGQGAYNYGYTF
TRBJ2-3,TRBV7-8,many,-,TGTGCCAGCAGCTTATACACCATAAAGAAGACAGGCACAGATACGCAGTATTTT,CASSLYTIKKTGTDTQYF
TRBJ1-5,TRBV7-6,few,-,TGTGCCAGCAGCTCACGCCAGGAGGATCAGCCCCAGCATTTT,CASSSRQEDQPQHF
TRBJ2-2,TRBV7-9,-,-,TGTGCCAGCGGCCGGACAGAGAACACCGGGGAGCTGTTTTTT,CASGRTENTGELFF
TRBJ2-1,TRBV7-9,-,-,TGTGCCAGCGTCCAGTACGATGAGCAGTTCTTC,CASVQYDEQFF
TRBJ2-1,TRBV20-1,few,-,TGCAGTGCCCCGAGGGGAAGGAATGAGCAGTTCTTC,CSAPRGRNEQFF
TRBJ2-3,TRBV7-9,-,TRBD1,TGTGCCAGCAGCTACATAGGACAGGGGGACGATACGCAGTATTTT,CASSYIGQGDDTQYF
TRBJ1-2,TRBV10-3,-,-,TGTGCCACATCCGGGGACGGGGTCCAGGGCTACACCTTC,CATSGDGVQGYTF
TRBJ2-3,TRBV12-3/TRBV12-4,few,TRBD1,TGTGCCAGCAGTACCCTACAGGGGAGCACAGATACGCAGTATTTT,CASSTLQGSTDTQYF
TRBJ2-3,TRBV15,few,-,TGTGCCACCAGCAGAGGCAGGGCAGGTGCAGATACGCAGTATTTT,CATSRGRAGADTQYF
TRBJ2-2,TRBV29-1,few,TRBD1,TGCAGCGTTGAAGATTTGACGACAGGGGCCACCGGGGAGCTGTTTTTT,CSVEDLTTGATGELFF
TRBJ2-3,TRBV6-1,-,TRBD1,TGTGCCAGCAGTGCGGGACAGGGGGCAGATACGCAGTATTTT,CASSAGQGADTQYF
TRBJ2-1,TRBV20-1,-,TRBD2,TGCAGTGCTAGAGAGGTAGCGGGTTACAATGAGCAGTTCTTC,CSAREVAGYNEQFF
TRBJ2-6,TRBV5-5,few,-,TGTGCCAGCAGCTCAGGACAGCACCCTGGGGCCAACGTCCTGACTTTC,CASSSGQHPGANVLTF
TRBJ1-6,TRBV2,-,-,TGTGCCAGCAGTGAAAGGTCACCCAGCTCCTATAATTCACCCCTCCACTTT,CASSERSPSSYNSPLHF
TRBJ2-1,TRBV19,-,TRBD2,TGTGCCAGTAGTATCGGACTAGCAGTCTACAATGAGCAGTTCTTC,CASSIGLAVYNEQFF
TRBJ2-3,TRBV4-1,-,-,TGCGCCAGCAGCCAAGATCCGGGACCCACAGATACGCAGTATTTT,CASSQDPGPTDTQYF
TRBJ2-2,TRBV5-5,few,TRBD2,TGTGCCAGCAGCTTGTTCAGGGAGGGCACCGGGGAGCTGTTTTTT,CASSLFREGTGELFF
TRBJ2-7,TRBV4-3,-,TRBD1,TGCGCCAGCAGCCAAGATCGGACAGGTGCTTCCTACGAGCAGTACTTC,CASSQDRTGASYEQYF
TRBJ2-3,TRBV7-9,-,TRBD1,TGTGCCAGCAGCATTATAGGCCGGGACAGACAAGATACGCAGTATTTT,CASSIIGRDRQDTQYF
TRBJ2-7,TRBV13,-,TRBD1,TGTGCCAGCAGCCCGATCGGGACAGGGAATACCTACGAGCAGTACTTC,CASSPIGTGNTYEQYF
TRBJ2-5,TRBV27,few,-,TGTGCCAGCAGTTTATGGCCGGGGGCTGGGGAGACCCAGTACTTC,CASSLWPGAGETQYF
TRBJ2-7,TRBV9,few,-,TGTGCCAGCAGCGTAGGTGTTAGCACCACCGAGCAGTACTTC,CASSVGVSTTEQYF
TRBJ2-1,TRBV7-8,-,TRBD1,TGTGCCAGCAGCTTAAGGACAGGGTCCTACAATGAGCAGTTCTTC,CASSLRTGSYNEQFF
TRBJ2-3,TRBV9,few,-,TGTGCCAGCAGGGGTCCCGCGGGAGATACGCAGTATTTT,CASRGPAGDTQYF
TRBJ2-7,TRBV4-2,few,TRBD2,TGTGCCAGCAGCCAAGAAGGGAGCGGGGGCGCTTACGAGCAGTACTTC,CASSQEGSGGAYEQYF